This T cell receptor beta chain comes out of a study of Ad26.COV2.S vaccination and SARS-CoV-2 variants. The study's findings and limits: Recipients given vaccine exceeded placebo recipients in spike-specific TCR breadth.

Regarding treatment: 19 received Ad26.COV2.S at low or high dose, single or two shots; about 5 received placebo; per-sample allocation not given. Material that was analyzed had been drawn on day 63 after the first vaccine or placebo injection. The data were produced by immunoSEQ multiplex PCR, yet TCRdb's version contains in-frame clones alone and is incomplete. Here the sample spans hundreds of thousands of clones, around 87% being singletons. There are 11 residues in the CDR3. The germline V gene has CDR1 MNHEY and CDR2 SVGAGI. V was clipped by 2 bases and J by 9 bases, with 8 bases between them. With respect to this clone: The antigen is undetermined.

The TCR comes from a person between 18 and 59 years old who received the Ad26.COV2.S COVID-19 vaccine or a placebo. The chain combines TRBV6-5 with TRBJ2-7; tentatively, D is TRBD2 (5 bases). The input for sequencing was peripheral blood, taken in a trial of Ad26.COV2.S vaccine versus placebo. The CDR3 region has the DNA TGTGCCAGCAGTTACCGGGAAGCGCAGTACTTC. Encoded protein: CASSYREAQYF.